Listed below are T cell receptor beta chains from one sample, sequenced in a study of OX40 agonist ivuxolimab in advanced cancers. Only in-frame clones appear in the TCRdb table, and some are missing; sequencing was by immunoSEQ multiplex PCR. The table records some 77,000 clones, roughly 87% of them present only once. Sequenced here: CD4+ or CD8+ T cells sorted from blood, sampled in a trial of the OX40 agonist ivuxolimab. All receptors derive from an adult with an advanced solid tumor such as melanoma, head and neck, liver or kidney cancer. Both conserved end residues are part of each CDR3. A D gene is named only where the DNA matches it firmly. Rows give clone size only sometimes, using once, few, many, or a class for an expanded clone.

clone_size: -
j_call: TRBJ2-5
v_call: TRBV7-3
d_call: -
cdr3_nt: TGTGCCAGCAGCTTAATGGGTGAGGTTGTCGAGACCCAGTACTTC
cdr3_aa: CASSLMGEVVETQYF

clone_size: -
j_call: TRBJ2-1
v_call: TRBV7-9
d_call: -
cdr3_nt: TGTGCCAGCAGCTTCGTAGGTGCGGGGCCTGGGAATGAGCAGTTCTTC
cdr3_aa: CASSFVGAGPGNEQFF

clone_size: -
j_call: TRBJ1-5
v_call: TRBV28
d_call: -
cdr3_nt: TGTGCCAGCAGTTTATCCCTCAGGGGAGAACAGCCCCAGCATTTT
cdr3_aa: CASSLSLRGEQPQHF

clone_size: -
j_call: TRBJ1-4
v_call: TRBV15
d_call: -
cdr3_nt: TGTGCCACCAGCAACCTATTGGGACTTTGGGATGAAAAACTGTTTTTT
cdr3_aa: CATSNLLGLWDEKLFF

clone_size: -
j_call: TRBJ1-1
v_call: TRBV28
d_call: -
cdr3_nt: TGTGCCAGCAGTTCTTGGGGGGCGCACACTGAAGCTTTCTTT
cdr3_aa: CASSSWGAHTEAFF

clone_size: -
j_call: TRBJ2-4
v_call: TRBV2
d_call: -
cdr3_nt: TGTGCCAGCAGCCCCTTCAGAATCCAACTAGCCAAAAACATTCAGTACTTC
cdr3_aa: CASSPFRIQLAKNIQYF

clone_size: -
j_call: TRBJ1-4
v_call: TRBV28
d_call: -
cdr3_nt: TGTGCCAGCAGTTTACGACCACAAAGGGGGGAAAAACTGTTTTTT
cdr3_aa: CASSLRPQRGEKLFF

clone_size: -
j_call: TRBJ2-1
v_call: TRBV27
d_call: -
cdr3_nt: TGTGCCAGCACTAGACGGGGGCCAACCTACAATGAGCAGTTCTTC
cdr3_aa: CASTRRGPTYNEQFF

clone_size: -
j_call: TRBJ2-7
v_call: TRBV29-1
d_call: -
cdr3_nt: TGCAGCGTTGACGCAGGGGCCTACGAGCAGTACTTC
cdr3_aa: CSVDAGAYEQYF

clone_size: -
j_call: TRBJ2-7
v_call: TRBV5-6
d_call: -
cdr3_nt: TGTGCCAGCAGCTTAAGGAGGGAGCAGTACTTC
cdr3_aa: CASSLRREQYF

clone_size: once
j_call: TRBJ1-1
v_call: TRBV6-5
d_call: -
cdr3_nt: TGTGCCAGCAGTTACAGGGTCATTAACACTGAAGCTTTCTTT
cdr3_aa: CASSYRVINTEAFF

clone_size: -
j_call: TRBJ2-5
v_call: TRBV6-1
d_call: -
cdr3_nt: TGTGCCAGCAGCATACAGGGAGGAGAGACCCAGTACTTC
cdr3_aa: CASSIQGGETQYF

clone_size: -
j_call: TRBJ2-2
v_call: TRBV19
d_call: -
cdr3_nt: TGTGCCAGTATTCTACCTACCGGGGAGCTGTTTTTT
cdr3_aa: CASILPTGELFF

clone_size: -
j_call: TRBJ2-3
v_call: TRBV6-1
d_call: TRBD2
cdr3_nt: TGTGCCAGCAGTGACGTGGGGCGGGGGGTTAGCACAGATACGCAGTATTTT
cdr3_aa: CASSDVGRGVSTDTQYF

clone_size: -
j_call: TRBJ2-3
v_call: TRBV6-5
d_call: TRBD2
cdr3_nt: TGTGCCAGCAGTTACGCGGGAGTTGTGCAAGATACGCAGTATTTT
cdr3_aa: CASSYAGVVQDTQYF

clone_size: -
j_call: TRBJ2-3
v_call: TRBV9
d_call: -
cdr3_nt: TGTGCCAGCAGCGCAACCCCGGGGCGCCCTAAAGCTGATACGCAGTATTTT
cdr3_aa: CASSATPGRPKADTQYF

clone_size: -
j_call: TRBJ1-2
v_call: TRBV19
d_call: TRBD1
cdr3_nt: TGTGCCAGTAGGGACCATCAGGGGGGCGGTGGCTACACCTTC
cdr3_aa: CASRDHQGGGGYTF

clone_size: -
j_call: TRBJ2-5
v_call: TRBV28
d_call: TRBD2
cdr3_nt: TGTGCCAGCAGTTCCCGGACTAGCGGGAGACGAGAGACCCAGTACTTC
cdr3_aa: CASSSRTSGRRETQYF

clone_size: -
j_call: TRBJ2-4
v_call: TRBV27
d_call: -
cdr3_nt: TGTGCCAGCAGTTCCCCGACAGGGAGGTATGGCAAAAACATTCAGTACTTC
cdr3_aa: CASSSPTGRYGKNIQYF

clone_size: -
j_call: TRBJ1-5
v_call: TRBV6-5
d_call: -
cdr3_nt: TGTGCCAGCACCACGGGGGCCCACAATCAGCCCCAGCATTTT
cdr3_aa: CASTTGAHNQPQHF

clone_size: -
j_call: TRBJ1-1
v_call: TRBV7-9
d_call: -
cdr3_nt: TGTGCCAGCAGTCAATCGGGGACTGAAGCTTTCTTT
cdr3_aa: CASSQSGTEAFF

clone_size: -
j_call: TRBJ2-7
v_call: TRBV5-1
d_call: -
cdr3_nt: TGCGCCAGCAGCAAAGGGACGAACGAGCAGTACTTC
cdr3_aa: CASSKGTNEQYF

clone_size: -
j_call: TRBJ2-3
v_call: TRBV7-9
d_call: TRBD2
cdr3_nt: TGTGCCAGCAGCTTAGCCTCACTAGCGGGCACAGATACGCAGTATTTT
cdr3_aa: CASSLASLAGTDTQYF

clone_size: -
j_call: TRBJ1-1
v_call: TRBV7-2
d_call: TRBD1
cdr3_nt: TGTGCCAGCAGCTTTGACAGGGTCACTGAAGCTTTCTTT
cdr3_aa: CASSFDRVTEAFF

clone_size: once
j_call: TRBJ2-1
v_call: TRBV9
d_call: -
cdr3_nt: TGTGCCAGCACCAATGGACAGTCGGGGCACAATGAGCAGTTCTTC
cdr3_aa: CASTNGQSGHNEQFF

clone_size: -
j_call: TRBJ1-6
v_call: TRBV5-1
d_call: -
cdr3_nt: TGCGCCAGCAGCTTGGGAGCAGAGAGCTCCTATAATTCACCCCTCCACTTT
cdr3_aa: CASSLGAESSYNSPLHF

clone_size: -
j_call: TRBJ2-7
v_call: TRBV9
d_call: TRBD2
cdr3_nt: TGTGCCAGCAGCGTAGCGGCGACTAGCGGCTACGAGCAGTACTTC
cdr3_aa: CASSVAATSGYEQYF

clone_size: -
j_call: TRBJ1-1
v_call: TRBV30
d_call: TRBD1
cdr3_nt: TGTGCCTGGGGGGGGACAGGGGGAGGTAGAGGCACTGAAGCTTTCTTT
cdr3_aa: CAWGGTGGGRGTEAFF

clone_size: -
j_call: TRBJ2-2
v_call: TRBV28
d_call: TRBD1
cdr3_nt: TGTGCCAGCAGCTCACGTCGGACAGGGGGCACCGGGGAGCTGTTTTTT
cdr3_aa: CASSSRRTGGTGELFF

clone_size: -
j_call: TRBJ2-1
v_call: TRBV5-1
d_call: TRBD2
cdr3_nt: TGCGCCAGCAGCTGGCGGACTAGCGGGGACCCCTACAATGAGCAGTTCTTC
cdr3_aa: CASSWRTSGDPYNEQFF

clone_size: once
j_call: TRBJ2-6
v_call: TRBV28
d_call: -
cdr3_nt: TGTGCCAGCAGTCCCCTGAAGGGGGTTCTTTCTGGGGCCAACGTCCTGACTTTC
cdr3_aa: CASSPLKGVLSGANVLTF

clone_size: -
j_call: TRBJ2-7
v_call: TRBV10-2
d_call: -
cdr3_nt: TGCGCCAGCAGTGGAGTTGGTACCTACGAGCAGTACTTC
cdr3_aa: CASSGVGTYEQYF

clone_size: -
j_call: TRBJ2-5
v_call: TRBV27
d_call: TRBD1
cdr3_nt: TGTGCCAGCAGTTGGGACAGGGGGCGGGGTGAGACCCAGTACTTC
cdr3_aa: CASSWDRGRGETQYF

clone_size: -
j_call: TRBJ1-2
v_call: TRBV19
d_call: -
cdr3_nt: TGTGCCAGTAGTATAGTCCGGGGAGCTAACTATGGCTACACCTTC
cdr3_aa: CASSIVRGANYGYTF

clone_size: -
j_call: TRBJ1-5
v_call: TRBV5-4
d_call: -
cdr3_nt: TGTGCCAGCAGTTGGGACAGCAATCAGCCCCAGCATTTT
cdr3_aa: CASSWDSNQPQHF

clone_size: -
j_call: TRBJ2-3
v_call: TRBV11-1
d_call: TRBD2
cdr3_nt: TGTGCCAGCAGCGGACTAGCGGGGGGCAAGACGCAGTATTTT
cdr3_aa: CASSGLAGGKTQYF

clone_size: -
j_call: TRBJ2-1
v_call: TRBV14
d_call: -
cdr3_nt: TGTGCCAGCAGCCCCGGGACACTATACAATGAGCAGTTCTTC
cdr3_aa: CASSPGTLYNEQFF

clone_size: -
j_call: TRBJ2-7
v_call: TRBV11-3
d_call: TRBD1
cdr3_nt: TGTGCCAGCAGCTTAGATGGGACAGCCAACCACGAGCAGTACTTC
cdr3_aa: CASSLDGTANHEQYF

clone_size: -
j_call: TRBJ2-7
v_call: TRBV5-1
d_call: -
cdr3_nt: TGCGCCAGCAGCCCCACTACAGGGAGGAACGAGCAGTACTTC
cdr3_aa: CASSPTTGRNEQYF

clone_size: once
j_call: TRBJ2-3
v_call: TRBV6-1
d_call: -
cdr3_nt: TGTGCCAGCAGTGAATGGGGTCCAGGCACAGATACGCAGTATTTT
cdr3_aa: CASSEWGPGTDTQYF

clone_size: -
j_call: TRBJ1-5
v_call: TRBV27
d_call: -
cdr3_nt: TGTGCCAGCAGTTTATACTCCCCGGGTAGTAGCAATCAGCCCCAGCATTTT
cdr3_aa: CASSLYSPGSSNQPQHF

clone_size: once
j_call: TRBJ2-1
v_call: TRBV5-4
d_call: TRBD2
cdr3_nt: TGTGCCAGCAGCTCCCGGACTAGCGGGAGATTAAATGAGCAGTTCTTC
cdr3_aa: CASSSRTSGRLNEQFF

clone_size: -
j_call: TRBJ2-2
v_call: TRBV9
d_call: -
cdr3_nt: TGTGCCAGCAGCTCCCCCTTCGGTCGCGGGGTGGCCGGGGAGCTGTTTTTT
cdr3_aa: CASSSPFGRGVAGELFF

clone_size: -
j_call: TRBJ2-5
v_call: TRBV7-8
d_call: -
cdr3_nt: TGTGCCAGCGAAGGGGCGGGAGAGACCCAGTACTTC
cdr3_aa: CASEGAGETQYF

clone_size: -
j_call: TRBJ2-1
v_call: TRBV4-3
d_call: TRBD2
cdr3_nt: TGCGCCAGCAGCCAGATTCGGGGAGGACTAGTCCGGCGGTTCTTC
cdr3_aa: CASSQIRGGLVRRFF

clone_size: once
j_call: TRBJ1-3
v_call: TRBV9
d_call: -
cdr3_nt: TGTGCCAGCAGCACCGGTCCCTCTGGAAACACCATATATTTT
cdr3_aa: CASSTGPSGNTIYF

clone_size: once
j_call: TRBJ2-7
v_call: TRBV7-3
d_call: -
cdr3_nt: TGTGCCAGCAGCTACGGGGGTTACGAGCAGTACTTC
cdr3_aa: CASSYGGYEQYF

clone_size: -
j_call: TRBJ1-2
v_call: TRBV19
d_call: TRBD1
cdr3_nt: TGTGCCAGTAGTATAGGGGGACAGATGTTTGGCTACACCTTC
cdr3_aa: CASSIGGQMFGYTF

clone_size: -
j_call: TRBJ2-7
v_call: TRBV9
d_call: -
cdr3_nt: -
cdr3_aa: CASSSGVGSYEQYF

clone_size: once
j_call: TRBJ2-1
v_call: TRBV20-1
d_call: -
cdr3_nt: TGCAGTGCTGATATTTACAATGAGCAGTTCTTC
cdr3_aa: CSADIYNEQFF

clone_size: -
j_call: TRBJ2-5
v_call: TRBV7-3
d_call: -
cdr3_nt: TGTGCCAGCAGTATAGCCCCCGAAGAGACCCAGTACTTC
cdr3_aa: CASSIAPEETQYF

clone_size: -
j_call: TRBJ1-1
v_call: TRBV5-4
d_call: -
cdr3_nt: TGTGCCAGCAGAGCGGGACCGTCGAACACTGAAGCTTTCTTT
cdr3_aa: CASRAGPSNTEAFF

clone_size: -
j_call: TRBJ1-6
v_call: TRBV15
d_call: TRBD1
cdr3_nt: TGTGCCACCGGGGACAGGATCTTATCTAACAGTAATTCACCCCTCCACTTT
cdr3_aa: CATGDRILSNSNSPLHF

clone_size: -
j_call: TRBJ2-7
v_call: TRBV28
d_call: TRBD2
cdr3_nt: TGTGCCAGCAATCCTGGACTAGCGGGAGGCTACGAGCAGTACTTC
cdr3_aa: CASNPGLAGGYEQYF